The source of this TCR beta chain is a study of cytomegalovirus exposure and HLA in healthy donors. General observations from the study: In an earlier analysis, about 87% or about 30%: the productive usage of most TCR beta V segments. Within the data, a cluster of highly shared sequence variants was likely a sequencing artifact.

The CDR3 is 14 residues long. V lost 4 bases and J lost 5; bases outside the gene matches: 7. The germline gives CDR1 SGHTA, CDR2 FQGNSA. PCR used 60 Vbeta primers and 13 Jbeta primers. Per the original data handling: As a later analysis found, there were 82 million or so unique TCR beta chains, of which around 10 million were shared. Data came from immunoSEQ multiplex PCR; TCRdb stores just in-frame clones and leaves some out. The D gene and trimming were derived from the DNA, and the V and J assignments and clone size from that table. The sample has over 150,000 clones; roughly 87% are singletons. Notes on this clone: Its antigen is not known.

The material sequenced was PBMCs. This chain connects TRBV7-2 to TRBJ2-5; TRBD2 matches 7 bases. The sequence came from a young woman in good health and CMV-seronegative. CDR3 sequence: CASSSYGRGETQYF. In nucleotides, the CDR3 is TGTGCCAGCAGCTCTTACGGGCGGGGGGAGACCCAGTACTTC.